One sample yielded the 20 T cell receptor beta chains listed below, sequenced in a study of blood T cell repertoires in COVID-19. Produced via immunoSEQ multiplex PCR; TCRdb's table is partial and in-frame only. The data contain about 180,000 clones, just over 85% of them singletons. What was sequenced was peripheral blood. The source of these receptors is a man aged 45-60 years with active or convalescent COVID-19.

CDR3 sequence: CASSVSGGGPGEQFF. CDR3 nucleotide sequence: TGTGCCAGCAGCGTAAGCGGGGGGGGTCCCGGTGAGCAGTTCTTC. J is TRBJ2-1 and V is TRBV9; 10 bases align to TRBD2. Trimming took 1 base from V and 9 from J; bases not matched to a gene: 7. Germline V gene data show CDR1 as SGDLS and CDR2 as YYNGEE. The CDR3 spans 15 residues.

This clone was seen ten or more times. The same CDR3 can be traced to other DNA sequences in this sample. The chain carries TRBV19 and TRBJ2-7; TRBD2 might be the D (5 bases). Between the trimmed V and J ends, which lost 5 bases and 7 bases, there was a span of 12 bases. CDR3 length: 12 residues. Germline CDR1 is LNHDA and CDR2 is SQIVND (reference sequence). CDR3 in DNA: TGTGCCAGTAGTTTTCTATCGGGGGAGCAGTACTTC. This translates into CASSFLSGEQYF.

This clone was counted once. The CDR3 here is CASSFDGRTNQPQHF. CDR3 nucleotide sequence: TGTGCCAGCAGCTTTGATGGTCGGACTAATCAGCCCCAGCATTTT. The rearrangement links TRBV5-8 to TRBJ1-5; unclear D gene. The germline CDR1 and CDR2 sequences are SGHTS and YDEGEE. The germline V and J ends were trimmed by 2 bases and 4 bases, with 13 bases remaining between them. The CDR3 covers 15 residues.

The V call is TRBV27, the J call TRBJ2-1, with 8 bases matching TRBD2. Germline CDR1 and CDR2: MNHEY and SMNVEV (reference sequence). With V trimmed by 1 base and J by 4 bases, 9 bases remained unmatched. This CDR3 has 17 residues. The CDR3 nucleotides read TGTGCCAGCAGTTTATTTTTCGTGGCTAGCGGGTACAATGAGCAGTTCTTC. Its protein is CASSLFFVASGYNEQFF.

This clone was recorded only once. The chain joins TRBV5-5 to TRBJ2-7; possibly TRBD2 for D (5 bases). The CDR3 is 15 amino acids. V was clipped by 3 bases and J by 6 bases, with 19 bases between them. Looked up from germline, CDR1 is SGHKS and CDR2 is YYEKEE (reference sequence). CDR3 sequence reads: CASSSTWPGKGEQYF. CDR3 in DNA: TGTGCCAGCAGCTCGACCTGGCCCGGGAAGGGCGAGCAGTACTTC.

About this clone itself: The sample holds other DNA sequences that translate to the same CDR3. This chain uses TRBV2 with TRBJ1-2, with a weak D call TRBD1 (6 bases). This CDR3 has 12 amino acids. CDR1 and CDR2 (germline): SNHLY, FYNNEI. The V gene lost 3 bases and the J gene lost 5 bases, with 7 bases spanning the gap. The chain's CDR3 is CASSETGYGYTF. The CDR3 DNA sequence: TGTGCCAGCAGTGAGACAGGATATGGCTACACCTTC.

The chain couples TRBV19 to TRBJ2-7; maybe TRBD1 (5 bases). V was pared by 4 bases and J by 4 bases, with 11 bases between. Germline-derived CDR1 and CDR2 are LNHDA and SQIVND (reference sequence). The CDR3 runs to 13 residues. The CDR3 spells CASSTRGLYEQYF. The CDR3 DNA is TGTGCCAGTAGTACAAGGGGCCTATACGAGCAGTACTTC.

The CDR3 sequence is CASSSYSGGAAEQFF. The DNA of the CDR3 is TGTGCCAGTAGTTCCTATAGCGGGGGGGCCGCGGAGCAGTTCTTC. The chain is built from TRBV19 and TRBJ2-1; 11 nucleotides align to TRBD2. The junction had 10 bases not matched to a gene; V was cut back by 5 bases and J by 10 bases. The CDR3 has 15 residues. CDR1 and CDR2 (germline): LNHDA, SQIVND (reference sequence).

V usage is TRBV18 and J usage is TRBJ1-5; 7 nucleotides align to TRBD1. V lost 6 bases and J lost 4; bases outside the gene matches: 6. The CDR3 is 14 amino acids. Germline V gene data show CDR1 as KGHSH and CDR2 as LQKENI. The DNA of the CDR3 is TGTGCCAGCTCCCTCGGACAGGATAATCAGCCCCAGCATTTT. Residues: CASSLGQDNQPQHF. Together with reference TRBV18 and TRBJ1-5, the CDR3 gives the full variable domain: NAGVMQNPRHLVRRRGQEARLRCSPMKGHSHVYWYRQLPEEGLKFMVYLQKENIIDESGMPKERFSAEFPKEGPSILRIQQVVRGDSAAYFCASSLGQDNQPQHFGDGTRLSIL.

V usage is TRBV3-1 (or the pseudogene TRBV3-2) and J usage is TRBJ2-5, with D perhaps matching TRBD1 (6 bases). V lost 4 bases and J 5 bases, leaving 11 bases between the germline ends. Germline V gene lookup returns CDR1 LGHDT and CDR2 YNNKEL (reference sequence). This CDR3 comprises 13 residues. The CDR3 DNA is TGTGCCAGCAGCCCACCAGGGGTTGAGACCCAGTACTTC. Translating it yields CASSPPGVETQYF.

This clone was seen only once. V is TRBV12-3 or TRBV12-4 and J is TRBJ1-5; 7 nucleotides match TRBD1. J gave up 6 bases and V 8 bases, and 4 bases lay outside the gene matches. The CDR3 spans 12 residues. The CDR3: CASGAGGQPQHF. Written as DNA, the CDR3 is TGTGCCAGCGGGGCAGGGGGTCAGCCCCAGCATTTT.

A few counts support this clone. Here the CDR3 DNA reads TGTGCCAGCAGCGTAGGTCTCGGACTAGCGGGAAACACCGGGGAGCTGTTTTTT. It translates to CASSVGLGLAGNTGELFF. This chain uses TRBV9 with TRBJ2-2, with TRBD2 identical over 12 bases. The germline CDR1 and CDR2 sequences are SGDLS and YYNGEE. The CDR3 loop spans 18 amino acids. V shed 0 bases and J 2 bases; nucleotides not matched to a gene: 5.

This clone has just one count. The chain uses TRBV5-6 and TRBJ1-2, with D possibly TRBD1 on 5 matching bases. Germline V gene sequence: CDR1 SGHDT, CDR2 YYEEEE. Trimming left V 1 base short and J 6 bases short, with 13 bases between. The CDR3 contains 14 residues. The DNA of the CDR3 is TGTGCCAGCAGCTTGCCGCAACGGGGGAATGGCTACACCTTC. It codes for CASSLPQRGNGYTF.

The chain couples TRBV7-9 to TRBJ1-3; D gene ambiguous. From germline, CDR1 is SEHNR and CDR2 FQNEAQ (reference sequence). The germline V and J ends were trimmed by 1 base and 5 bases, with 6 bases remaining between them. This CDR3 has 13 residues. CDR3 sequence reads: CASSLGARNTIYF. CDR3 sequence (DNA): TGTGCCAGCAGCTTAGGGGCTCGAAACACCATATATTTT.

The J gene is TRBJ1-4, the V gene TRBV3-1 (or the pseudogene TRBV3-2), with D tentatively TRBD1 (5 bases). This CDR3 comprises 13 residues. Trimming stripped 7 bases from V and 7 bases from J, with 13 bases between. Germline CDR1 LGHDT, CDR2 YNNKEL (reference sequence). The DNA for the CDR3 is TGTGCCAGCACCCCCTCTGGGGCTGAAAAACTGTTTTTT. As protein: CASTPSGAEKLFF.

This chain connects TRBV4-1 to TRBJ1-2; 7 nucleotides agree with TRBD1. V dropped 7 bases and J dropped 2; count of bases not matched to a gene: 16. Germline-derived CDR1 and CDR2 are MGHRA and YSYEKL. This CDR3 has 17 amino acids. The CDR3 nucleotides are TGCGCCAGCAACCGCCCCCGGGCAGGGGGGAAAAACTATGGCTACACCTTC. The encoded protein is CASNRPRAGGKNYGYTF.

The chain employs TRBV7-6 and TRBJ2-5, with 12 bases lining up with TRBD1. The CDR3 covers 15 residues. J lost 4 bases, V lost 5 bases, and 5 bases had no gene match. CDR1 and CDR2 from the germline V gene are SGHVS and FNYEAQ. CDR3 amino acids: CASSKGTGGLETQYF. DNA of the CDR3: TGTGCCAGCAGCAAGGGGACAGGGGGCCTAGAGACCCAGTACTTC.

The chain employs TRBV11-2 and TRBJ2-7, with D uncertain. Deletions cut 4 bases from V and 5 bases from J, with 3 bases between. The CDR3 length is 10 residues. Germline values: CDR1 SGHAT, CDR2 FQNNGV. This CDR3 reads CASSSNEQYF. The CDR3, as DNA: TGTGCCAGCAGCTCAAACGAGCAGTACTTC.

This chain joins TRBV24-1 and TRBJ2-3; 9 bases map to TRBD1. Germline V gene lookup returns CDR1 KGHDR and CDR2 SFDVKD. The CDR3 covers 15 residues. V was pared by 2 bases and J by 4 bases, with 3 bases of the junction left unmatched. The CDR3 region has the DNA TGTGCCACCAGTGATTGGACAGGGGTTGCAGATACGCAGTATTTT. Protein product: CATSDWTGVADTQYF.

The count of this clone is one. The V gene is TRBV19, the J gene TRBJ1-6; no reliable D call. The CDR3 spans 14 residues. Germline loops: CDR1 LNHDA, CDR2 SQIVND (reference sequence). V was cut by 4 bases and J by 6 bases, with 10 bases left in between. CDR3 in amino acids: CASSSTGGNSPLHF. The CDR3 region has the DNA TGTGCCAGTAGTAGTACGGGAGGTAATTCACCCCTCCACTTT.